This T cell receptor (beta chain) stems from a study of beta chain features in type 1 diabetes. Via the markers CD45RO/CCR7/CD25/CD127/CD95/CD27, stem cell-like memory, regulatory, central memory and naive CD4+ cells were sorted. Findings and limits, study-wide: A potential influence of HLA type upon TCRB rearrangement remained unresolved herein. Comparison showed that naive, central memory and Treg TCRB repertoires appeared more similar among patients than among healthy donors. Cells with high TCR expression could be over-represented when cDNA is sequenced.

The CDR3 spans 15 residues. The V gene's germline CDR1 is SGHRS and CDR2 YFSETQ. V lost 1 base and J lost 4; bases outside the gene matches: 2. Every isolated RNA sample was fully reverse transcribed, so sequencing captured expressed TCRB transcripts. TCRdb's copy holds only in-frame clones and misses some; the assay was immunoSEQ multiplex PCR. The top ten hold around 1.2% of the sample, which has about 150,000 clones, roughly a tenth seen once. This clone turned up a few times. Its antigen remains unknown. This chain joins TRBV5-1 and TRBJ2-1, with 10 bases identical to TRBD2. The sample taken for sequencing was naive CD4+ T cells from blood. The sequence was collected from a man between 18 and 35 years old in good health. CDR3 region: CASSLSGGGYNEQFF. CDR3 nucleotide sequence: TGCGCCAGCAGCTTGAGCGGGGGGGGGTACAATGAGCAGTTCTTC.